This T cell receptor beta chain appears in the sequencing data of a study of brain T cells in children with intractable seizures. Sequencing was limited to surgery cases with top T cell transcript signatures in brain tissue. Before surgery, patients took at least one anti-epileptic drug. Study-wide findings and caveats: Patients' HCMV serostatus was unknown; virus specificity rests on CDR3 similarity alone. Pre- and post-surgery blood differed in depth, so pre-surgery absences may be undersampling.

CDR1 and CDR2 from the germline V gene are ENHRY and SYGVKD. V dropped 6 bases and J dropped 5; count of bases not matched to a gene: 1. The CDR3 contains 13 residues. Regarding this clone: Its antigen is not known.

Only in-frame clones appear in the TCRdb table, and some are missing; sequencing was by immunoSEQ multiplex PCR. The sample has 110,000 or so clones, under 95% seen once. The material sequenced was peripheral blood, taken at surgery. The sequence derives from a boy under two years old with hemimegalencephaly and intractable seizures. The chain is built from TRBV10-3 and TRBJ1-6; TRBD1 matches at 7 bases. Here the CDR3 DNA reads TGTGCCATCAGGGGGACAGATAATTCACCCCTCCACTTT. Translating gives CAIRGTDNSPLHF.